This T cell receptor (beta chain) was sequenced in a study of graft-versus-host responses after intestinal transplantation. Study information: Each patient got anti-thymocyte globulin induction, then tacrolimus and steroids for roughly 3 years.

A note on this clone: What it recognizes is unknown.

Findings and caveats of the study: Peak GvH clone levels in circulation were associated with early post-transplant HvG declines.

Measured with immunoSEQ multiplex PCR; TCRdb has only the in-frame clones, and not every one. The sample holds tens of thousands of clones, more than 90% seen once. CDR1 and CDR2 (germline): MNHEY, SMNVEV (reference sequence). J lost 2 bases, V lost 2 bases, and 3 bases had no gene match. The CDR3 is 15 residues long. The sequencing used unstimulated CD4+ T cells sorted from spleen or lymph node cells, collected before intestinal transplant. The chain links TRBV27 to TRBJ1-5, with 7 bases lining up with TRBD1. This receptor was obtained from a human donor who received an intestinal transplant. The CDR3 nucleotides read TGTGCCAGCAGTTTACTTACAGGGGGCAATCAGCCCCAGCATTTT. Translated: CASSLLTGGNQPQHF.